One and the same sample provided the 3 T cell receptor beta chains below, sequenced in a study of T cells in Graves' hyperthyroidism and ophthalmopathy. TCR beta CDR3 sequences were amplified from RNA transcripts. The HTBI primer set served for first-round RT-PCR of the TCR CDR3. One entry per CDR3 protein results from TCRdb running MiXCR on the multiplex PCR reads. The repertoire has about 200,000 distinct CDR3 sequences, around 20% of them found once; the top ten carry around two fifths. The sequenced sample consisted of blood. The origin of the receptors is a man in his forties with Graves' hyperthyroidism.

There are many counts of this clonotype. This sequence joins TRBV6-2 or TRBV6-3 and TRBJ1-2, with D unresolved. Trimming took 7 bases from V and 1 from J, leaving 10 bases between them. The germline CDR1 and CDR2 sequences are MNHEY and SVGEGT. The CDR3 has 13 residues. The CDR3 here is CASTLGSNYGYTF. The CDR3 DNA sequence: TGTGCCAGCACCCTGGGCAGTAACTATGGCTACACCTTC.

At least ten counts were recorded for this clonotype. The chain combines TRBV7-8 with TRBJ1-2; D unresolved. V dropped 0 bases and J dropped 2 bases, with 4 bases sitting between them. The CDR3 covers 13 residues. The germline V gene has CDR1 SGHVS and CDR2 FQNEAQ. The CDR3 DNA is TGTGCCAGCAGCTTAGCGGAAAACTATGGCTACACCTTC. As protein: CASSLAENYGYTF. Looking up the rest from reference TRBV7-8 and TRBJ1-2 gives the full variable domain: GAGVSQSPRYKVAKRGQDVALRCDPISGHVSLFWYQQALGQGPEFLTYFQNEAQLDKSGLPSDRFFAERPEGSVSTLKIQRTQQEDSAVYLCASSLAENYGYTFGSGTRLTVV.

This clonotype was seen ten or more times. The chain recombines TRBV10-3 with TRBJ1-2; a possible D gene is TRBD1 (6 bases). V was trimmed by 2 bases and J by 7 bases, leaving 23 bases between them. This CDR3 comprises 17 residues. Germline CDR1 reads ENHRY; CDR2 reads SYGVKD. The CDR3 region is CAISEPSGGTGLRGYTF. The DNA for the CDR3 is TGTGCCATCAGTGAGCCTAGTGGGGGTACAGGGCTCCGTGGCTACACCTTC.